The 30 T cell receptor beta chains below all came from one sample that was sequenced in a study of CD8+CD57+ T cells in acquired aplastic anemia. TCR beta VDJ and CDR3 were profiled, and genomic DNA was the template. MiXCR was run by TCRdb on the reads, yielding one entry per CDR3 protein. The profile covers about 71,000 distinct CDR3 sequences, with almost 55% appearing a single time and about 8.9% taken by the ten largest. Input material: sorted CD4+, CD8+, or CD8+CD57+ T cells (not recorded which) from PBMCs. These receptors were taken from a human donor in good health, serving as a control.

This clonotype appeared a single time. For the CDR3, the DNA is TGTGCCAGTAGTATTGGAGTCTCTGGAAACACCATATATTTT. It yields the protein CASSIGVSGNTIYF. V usage is TRBV19 and J usage is TRBJ1-3; D not resolved. With 3 bases removed from V and 0 bases from J, the gap between germline ends came to 6 bases. Germline lookup yields CDR1 LNHDA and CDR2 SQIVND (reference sequence). CDR3 length: 14 amino acids.

This clonotype appeared many times. This chain connects TRBV27 to TRBJ1-2, with D possibly TRBD1 on 5 matching bases. The CDR3 length is 16 residues. Germline CDR1 is MNHEY and CDR2 is SMNVEV (reference sequence). V lost 1 base and J lost 4, with 16 bases in between. CDR3: CASSLYLEEGPYGYTF. The CDR3 DNA reads TGTGCCAGCAGTTTATATCTTGAGGAGGGGCCCTATGGCTACACCTTC.

This chain uses TRBV2 with TRBJ2-7; 9 nucleotides line up with TRBD1. Germline V gene sequence: CDR1 SNHLY, CDR2 FYNNEI. CDR3 length: 13 residues. With 7 bases clipped from V and 5 bases from J, the junction kept 6 bases outside the gene matches. For the CDR3, the DNA is TGTGCCAGCAATACGGGACAGGGTGACGAGCAGTACTTC. Its protein is CASNTGQGDEQYF.

CDR3 DNA sequence: TGCAGTGCTAGAGTGGGGAGTAACTATGGCTACACCTTC. It yields the protein CSARVGSNYGYTF. The genes are TRBV20-1 and TRBJ1-2, with D hard to call. Per germline, CDR1 DFQATT and CDR2 SNEGSKA (reference sequence). The CDR3 runs 13 residues. The V gene lost 1 base and the J gene lost 1 base, with 7 bases spanning the gap.

V is TRBV6-4 and J is TRBJ2-7; tentative D call: TRBD1 (6 bases). The CDR3 length is 13 residues. The germline gives CDR1 MRHNA, CDR2 SNTAGT. Trimming removed 11 bases from V and 4 bases from J, with 18 bases in between. This chain's CDR3 is CAGTPRGPYEQYF. Here the CDR3 DNA reads TGTGCCGGCACCCCCAGGGGTCCGTACGAGCAGTACTTC.

This clonotype was seen ten or more times. This sequence joins TRBV6-1 and TRBJ2-7, with unresolved D. Looked up from germline, CDR1 is MNHNS and CDR2 is SASEGT. Trimming stripped 4 bases from V and 0 bases from J, with 10 bases between. The CDR3 covers 14 residues. Written as DNA, the CDR3 is TGTGCCAGCAGTGGACTGGACGGCTCCTACGAGCAGTACTTC. It is translated as CASSGLDGSYEQYF.

Only one count was recorded for this clonotype. The chain is built from TRBV29-1 and TRBJ1-1; tentatively, D is TRBD1 (6 bases). This CDR3 has 14 residues. V gave up 8 bases and J gave up 3 bases, with 19 bases separating them. Germline-derived CDR1 and CDR2 are SQVTM and ANQGSEA. CDR3 protein: CSIVTGRSDTEAFF. In DNA form, the CDR3 reads TGCAGCATTGTTACAGGGAGGTCGGACACTGAAGCTTTCTTT.

This rearrangement joins TRBV2 to TRBJ1-2; no clear D gene. Per germline, CDR1 SNHLY and CDR2 FYNNEI. This CDR3 is 12 amino acids long. Trimming left V 7 bases short and J 5 bases short, with 11 bases between. The CDR3 spells CASTADHYGYTF. CDR3 DNA: TGTGCCAGCACCGCGGACCATTATGGCTACACCTTC. Filled out from reference TRBV2 and TRBJ1-2, the complete variable domain reads EPEVTQTPSHQVTQMGQEVILRCVPISNHLYFYWYRQILGQKVEFLVSFYNNEISEKSEIFDDQFSVERPDGSNFTLKIRSTKLEDSAMYFCASTADHYGYTFGSGTRLTVV.

On this clonotype itself: At one end, the junction sequence differs from germline, possibly due to a read error. The gene calls are TRBV29-1 and TRBJ2-5, with TRBD1 identical over 7 bases. Germline lookup yields CDR1 SQVTM and CDR2 ANQGSEA. The CDR3 contains 16 residues. The CDR3 sequence: CSVEVSWTGVQEIQYF. The CDR3 nucleotides read TGCAGCGTTGAAGTTTCCTGGACAGGCGTCCAAGAGATCCAGTACTTC. The full variable domain, with the rest looked up from reference TRBV29-1 and TRBJ2-5, is SAVISQKPSRDICQRGTSLTIQCQVDSQVTMMFWYRQQPGQSLTLIATANQGSEATYESGFVIDKFPISRPNLTFSTLTVSNMSPEDSSIYLCSVEVSWTGVQEIQYFGPGTRLLVL.

This clonotype came up a few times. This could be a read error, since a much larger clone is one nucleotide away. This chain links TRBV6-5 with TRBJ1-5; D call uncertain. Per the germline V gene, CDR1 is MNHEY and CDR2 is SVGAGI. The CDR3 length is 13 residues. With 0 bases removed from V and 5 bases from J, the gap between germline ends came to 5 bases. Written as DNA, the CDR3 is TGTGCCAGCAGTTACTCACTCGATCAGCCCCAGCATTTT. This encodes CASSYSLDQPQHF.

The rearrangement joins TRBV10-3 to TRBJ2-3; D gene ambiguous. V gave up 0 bases and J gave up 6 bases, with 10 bases separating them. The CDR3 is made up of 14 amino acids. Germline CDR1 reads ENHRY; CDR2 reads SYGVKD. CDR3 amino acids: CAISESQGLDTQYF. DNA of the CDR3: TGTGCCATCAGTGAGTCTCAAGGATTGGATACGCAGTATTTT.

This clonotype was observed at least ten times. CDR3 protein: CASSLTGAFVADTQYF. CDR3 bases: TGTGCCAGCAGCCTAACAGGGGCGTTTGTTGCAGATACGCAGTATTTT. V gene TRBV6-1 combines with J gene TRBJ2-3, with 7 bases identical to TRBD1. The V and J ends lost 6 bases and 4 bases, in that order; junction bases with no gene match: 13. Germline V gene sequence: CDR1 MNHNS, CDR2 SASEGT. The CDR3 covers 16 residues.

This sequence joins TRBV24-1 and TRBJ1-3; D is ambiguous. Germline-derived CDR1 and CDR2 are KGHDR and SFDVKD. V lost 6 bases and J lost 4, with 3 bases in between. This CDR3 has 11 residues. DNA for the CDR3: TGTGCCACCAGTTCCGGAAACACCATATATTTT. Its translation: CATSSGNTIYF.

The chain has TRBV7-9 and TRBJ2-7, with D possibly matching TRBD2 (6 bases). CDR3 length: 14 amino acids. Trimming stripped 5 bases from V and 2 bases from J, with 13 bases between. Germline CDR1 and CDR2: SEHNR and FQNEAQ (reference sequence). CDR3 in DNA: TGTGCCAGCAGCGGAGGGAGTAGGACCTACGAGCAGTACTTC. Translating it yields CASSGGSRTYEQYF. The full variable domain, completed using reference TRBV7-9 and TRBJ2-7, is DTGVSQNPRHKITKRGQNVTFRCDPISEHNRLYWYRQTLGQGPEFLTYFQNEAQLEKSRLLSDRFSAERPKGSFSTLEIQRTEQGDSAMYLCASSGGSRTYEQYFGPGTRLTVT.

V is TRBV29-1 and J is TRBJ2-5; no firm D call. V shed 6 bases and J shed 5 bases, with 16 bases lying between them. This CDR3 has 13 amino acids. Germline CDR1 SQVTM, CDR2 ANQGSEA. CDR3 in amino acids: CSVPMGQGETQYF. In nucleotides, the CDR3 is TGCAGCGTCCCAATGGGCCAAGGGGAGACCCAGTACTTC.

This clonotype was observed at least ten times. The chain couples TRBV5-1 to TRBJ2-7; 8 positions agree with TRBD2. V was clipped by 2 bases and J by 6 bases; unmatched bases: 7. The CDR3 is 14 residues long. Germline assignment: CDR1 SGHRS and CDR2 YFSETQ. The DNA for the CDR3 is TGCGCCAGCAGCTTAAGCGGGGGCCCGATCGAGCAGTACTTC. Protein sequence: CASSLSGGPIEQYF.

In its sample, this clonotype was seen many times. CDR3 loop: CASSYFIGRGYYGYTF. The DNA of the CDR3 is TGTGCCAGCAGTTACTTTATTGGCAGGGGGTACTATGGCTACACCTTC. The rearrangement links TRBV6-2 or TRBV6-3 to TRBJ1-2; TRBD1 matches at 7 bases. After removal of 1 base from V and 3 bases from J, the junction contained 8 bases not matched to a gene. The germline CDR1 and CDR2 sequences are MNHEY and SVGEGT. The length of the CDR3 is 16 residues.

This sequence joins TRBV20-1 and TRBJ1-4, with TRBD1 matching over 11 bases. The CDR3 covers 13 residues. The V gene end was trimmed by 7 bases and the J gene end by 8 bases; junction bases not matched to a gene: 6. Germline V gives CDR1 DFQATT, CDR2 SNEGSKA (reference sequence). CDR3 in DNA: TGCAGTGTTCCGGGACAGGGGGGGGAAAAACTGTTTTTT. Translated, it gives CSVPGQGGEKLFF.

This clonotype was recorded at least ten times. V usage is TRBV27 and J usage is TRBJ1-3; the D is unclear. Germline loops: CDR1 MNHEY, CDR2 SMNVEV (reference sequence). The CDR3 totals 17 residues. The V end was cut by 5 bases, the J end by 2 bases, with 19 bases between. CDR3 nucleotide sequence: TGTGCCAGCAGTCCGACCTCACCAATAATCCCTGGAAACACCATATATTTT. Translated: CASSPTSPIIPGNTIYF.

V and J are TRBV2 and TRBJ2-7; 9 bases are shared with TRBD1. J was trimmed by 3 bases and V by 6 bases; bases with no gene match: 9. Germline loops: CDR1 SNHLY, CDR2 FYNNEI. This CDR3 comprises 15 residues. In DNA, the CDR3 is TGTGCCAGCAGGGAGATGGGACAGGGATTCTACGAGCAGTACGTC. Its translation: CASREMGQGFYEQYV.

This clonotype was counted at least ten times. V and J are TRBV15 and TRBJ1-1, with D maybe TRBD1 (5 bases). The germline gives CDR1 LNHNV, CDR2 YYDKDF (reference sequence). The CDR3 sequence is 14 residues long. Trimming stripped 5 bases from V and 8 bases from J, with 18 bases between. The CDR3 spells CATSVRDGGGEAFF. CDR3 sequence (DNA): TGTGCCACCAGCGTCCGGGACGGCGGGGGGGAAGCTTTCTTT.

Ten or more counts support this clonotype. The rearrangement links TRBV6-6 to TRBJ2-5; TRBD2 aligns across 7 bases. This CDR3 region has 15 residues. The V and J ends lost 6 bases and 5 bases, in that order; junction bases with no gene match: 12. Germline V lookup: CDR1 MNHNY, CDR2 SVGAGI (reference sequence). The CDR3 is CASRRLAFLDETQYF. As DNA, the CDR3 is TGTGCCAGCAGGAGACTAGCCTTTCTCGACGAGACCCAGTACTTC.

In this sample, this clonotype turned up many times. The V gene is TRBV6-4, the J gene TRBJ2-6; possible D gene TRBD2, 5 bases. This CDR3 contains 15 residues. Trimming pared 2 bases from V and 0 bases from J, leaving 5 bases between. From germline, CDR1 is MRHNA and CDR2 SNTAGT. The DNA for the CDR3 is TGTGCCAGCAGTGACGAGGGCTCTGGGGCCAACGTCCTGACTTTC. Translating gives CASSDEGSGANVLTF.

The chain is built from TRBV29-1 and TRBJ1-5; a weak D match, TRBD1 (5 bases). Germline CDR1 reads SQVTM; CDR2 reads ANQGSEA. The V end lost 7 bases, the J end lost 0 bases, and 25 bases lay between the germline ends. This CDR3 spans 18 amino acids. CDR3: CSALLSMRGEYSNQPQHF. The CDR3 DNA follows: TGCAGCGCCCTGCTTAGCATGAGGGGAGAATATAGCAATCAGCCCCAGCATTTT.

Worth noting for this clonotype: The CDR3 does not close with the conserved phenylalanine or tryptophan, likely indicating a read error. The chain uses TRBV5-1 and TRBJ2-7; D is unclear. V was clipped by 2 bases and J by 6 bases, with 9 bases between them. The CDR3 is 12 residues long. Germline V gene data show CDR1 as SGHRS and CDR2 as YFSETQ. CDR3 nucleotide sequence: TGCGCCAGCAGCTTACATGTCCCCGAGCAGTACTCC. Translation gives CASSLHVPEQYS.

The chain recombines TRBV15 with TRBJ1-2, with D unclear. Between the trimmed V and J ends, which lost 0 bases and 1 base, there was a span of 9 bases. The CDR3 sequence is 15 residues long. The germline V gene has CDR1 LNHNV and CDR2 YYDKDF (reference sequence). CDR3 sequence: CATSRDEGINYGYTF. CDR3 coding DNA: TGTGCCACCAGCAGAGATGAGGGTATTAACTATGGCTACACCTTC.

This clonotype was observed at least ten times. The chain joins TRBV5-1 to TRBJ1-1; the D is unclear. This CDR3 region has 14 residues. Trimming cost V 0 bases and J 7 bases, with 13 bases left between them. The germline V gene has CDR1 SGHRS and CDR2 YFSETQ. The CDR3 DNA sequence: TGCGCCAGCAGCTTGGTATTTTTCCGATTTGAAGCTTTCTTT. Amino acid sequence: CASSLVFFRFEAFF.

The chain uses TRBV10-3 and TRBJ2-7; the match to TRBD1 covers 8 bases. Germline CDR1 ENHRY, CDR2 SYGVKD. V gave up 10 bases and J gave up 7 bases; unmatched junction bases: 15. The CDR3 runs to 14 residues. The CDR3 reads CASSYGQGAGEQYF. The DNA for the CDR3 is TGTGCCAGCAGCTATGGGCAGGGGGCGGGGGAGCAGTACTTC.

Many counts were recorded for this clonotype. CDR3 loop: CASSPTSGPYNEQFF. The CDR3, as DNA: TGTGCCAGCAGTCCAACTAGCGGGCCCTACAATGAGCAGTTCTTC. V usage is TRBV2 and J usage is TRBJ2-1; 9 positions agree with TRBD2. V gave up 5 bases and J gave up 2 bases; unmatched junction bases: 4. Germline loops: CDR1 SNHLY, CDR2 FYNNEI. The CDR3 extends over 15 amino acids.

Judged by abundance, this clonotype is medium-sized (0.01 to 0.1%). The rearrangement joins TRBV7-9 to TRBJ1-2, with D perhaps matching TRBD1 (6 bases). The CDR3 consists of 13 residues. Germline V CDR1 and CDR2: SEHNR, FQNEAQ (reference sequence). Trimming stripped 4 bases from V and 2 bases from J, with 8 bases between. The CDR3 region has the DNA TGTGCCAGCAGCTATCAGGGGAACTATGGCTACACCTTC. This sequence encodes CASSYQGNYGYTF.